The next 10 T cell receptor beta chains were all read from a single sample in a study of CD8 T cells in Susac syndrome. RNA in amounts of roughly 0.5 to 1 ug was reverse transcribed with random hexamers. MiXCR, applied by TCRdb to the immunoSEQ multiplex PCR reads, yields one record per CDR3 protein. The table includes about 140,000 distinct CDR3 sequences, around 94% detected once. Sequences were obtained from CD4+ T cells from PBMCs. The receptors originated from a human donor in good health.

V gene TRBV18 combines with J gene TRBJ1-1; D perhaps matches TRBD1 (5 bases). V lost 0 bases, J lost 3 bases, and 8 bases lay in between. The germline V gene has CDR1 KGHSH and CDR2 LQKENI. The CDR3 runs to 14 residues. This CDR3 reads CASSPPGLYTEAFF. For the CDR3, the DNA is TGTGCCAGCTCACCACCGGGACTGTACACTGAAGCTTTCTTT.

This clonotype is a singleton in its sample. V usage is TRBV30 and J usage is TRBJ2-3; 11 positions match TRBD2. This CDR3 spans 18 amino acids. The trim removed 3 bases at V and 2 bases at J, leaving 13 bases unmatched. Germline V gene sequence: CDR1 GTSNPN, CDR2 SVGIG (reference sequence). CDR3 protein: CAWRDTSGSAQFTDTQYF. DNA of the CDR3: TGTGCCTGGAGAGACACTAGCGGGAGCGCTCAATTCACAGATACGCAGTATTTT.

The chain uses TRBV7-9 and TRBJ1-5; D not resolved. Trimming cost V 5 bases and J 12 bases, with 20 bases left between them. CDR3 size: 14 residues. Germline lookup yields CDR1 SEHNR and CDR2 FQNEAQ (reference sequence). This chain's CDR3 is CASSRNGAGQVQHF. The CDR3 DNA reads TGTGCCAGCAGCAGGAATGGTGCGGGTCAGGTCCAGCATTTT.

The gene calls are TRBV27 and TRBJ2-7, with a tentative D call TRBD1 (5 bases). This CDR3 region has 13 residues. Trimming cost V 3 bases and J 5 bases, with 11 bases left between them. Germline V gives CDR1 MNHEY, CDR2 SMNVEV (reference sequence). CDR3 residues: CASSFQGVNEQYF. CDR3 coding DNA: TGTGCCAGCAGTTTTCAAGGGGTAAACGAGCAGTACTTC.

J is TRBJ2-1 and V is TRBV9; 8 nucleotides align to TRBD2. Germline CDR1 and CDR2: SGDLS and YYNGEE. V was pared by 3 bases and J by 8 bases, with 7 bases of the junction left unmatched. This CDR3 spans 14 amino acids. This chain's CDR3 is CASSAHHGRDEQFF. The CDR3 DNA is TGTGCCAGCAGCGCTCACCACGGGAGGGATGAGCAGTTCTTC.

The chain carries TRBV4-2 and TRBJ2-7, with TRBD2 identical over 11 bases. The CDR3 has 15 residues. CDR1 is LGHNA and CDR2 is YNFKEQ in the germline V gene. Trimming removed 1 base from V and 4 bases from J; junction bases left unmatched: 3. The CDR3 DNA reads as TGTGCCAGCAGCCAAGGCGGGACTAGCGGTTACGAGCAGTACTTC. This translates into CASSQGGTSGYEQYF.

V is TRBV7-9 and J is TRBJ2-3; the match to TRBD2 covers 7 bases. There are 16 residues in the CDR3. Losses at the gene ends were 6 bases for V and 3 bases for J; bases not matched to a gene: 12. Germline V gives CDR1 SEHNR, CDR2 FQNEAQ (reference sequence). CDR3 in amino acids: CASRGVAGVSTDTQYF. CDR3 nucleotides: TGTGCCAGCAGGGGCGTGGCGGGAGTGAGTACAGATACGCAGTATTTT.

The rearrangement joins TRBV5-1 to TRBJ2-5; D uncertain. Per germline, CDR1 SGHRS and CDR2 YFSETQ. This CDR3 has 14 amino acids. V was clipped by 1 base and J by 5 bases, with 12 bases between them. The CDR3 DNA follows: TGCGCCAGCAGCTTGATGGGGTTCCCGGAGACCCAGTACTTC. Encoded protein: CASSLMGFPETQYF. The whole variable domain, filled in from reference TRBV5-1 and TRBJ2-5, reads KAGVTQTPRYLIKTRGQQVTLSCSPISGHRSVSWYQQTPGQGLQFLFEYFSETQRNKGNFPGRFSGRQFSNSRSEMNVSTLELGDSALYLCASSLMGFPETQYFGPGTRLLVL.

The chain carries TRBV30 and TRBJ2-3; D not certain. The CDR3 has 13 amino acids. In germline, CDR1 is GTSNPN, CDR2 SVGIG (reference sequence). Trimming stripped 6 bases from V and 0 bases from J, with 10 bases between. Here the CDR3 reads CACGWSSTDTQYF. Written as DNA, the CDR3 is TGTGCCTGTGGGTGGTCCAGCACAGATACGCAGTATTTT.

This rearrangement joins TRBV12-3 or TRBV12-4 to TRBJ1-2, with TRBD1 identical over 8 bases. The CDR3 length is 16 residues. Trimming cost V 5 bases and J 6 bases; bases outside gene matches: 14. In DNA form, the CDR3 reads TGTGCCAGCAGTCCTAGGGGAACGACAGGGGCTGATGGCTACACCTTC. This codes for CASSPRGTTGADGYTF.